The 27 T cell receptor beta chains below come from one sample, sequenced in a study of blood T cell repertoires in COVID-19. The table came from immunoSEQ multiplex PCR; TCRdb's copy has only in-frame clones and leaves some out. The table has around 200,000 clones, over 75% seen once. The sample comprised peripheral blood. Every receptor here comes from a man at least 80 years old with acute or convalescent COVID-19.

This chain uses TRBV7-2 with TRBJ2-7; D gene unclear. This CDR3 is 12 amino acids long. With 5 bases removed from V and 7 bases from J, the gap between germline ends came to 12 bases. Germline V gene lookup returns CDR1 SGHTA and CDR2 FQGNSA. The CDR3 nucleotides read TGTGCCAGCAGCGTCCGACTTGTAGAGCAGTACTTC. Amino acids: CASSVRLVEQYF.

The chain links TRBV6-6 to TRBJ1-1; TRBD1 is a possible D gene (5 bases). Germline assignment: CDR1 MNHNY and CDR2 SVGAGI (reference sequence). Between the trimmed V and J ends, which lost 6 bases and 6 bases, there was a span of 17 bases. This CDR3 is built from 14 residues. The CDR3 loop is CASSSVRGGAEAFF. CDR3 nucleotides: TGTGCCAGCAGCTCCGTTCGGGGGGGGGCTGAAGCTTTCTTT.

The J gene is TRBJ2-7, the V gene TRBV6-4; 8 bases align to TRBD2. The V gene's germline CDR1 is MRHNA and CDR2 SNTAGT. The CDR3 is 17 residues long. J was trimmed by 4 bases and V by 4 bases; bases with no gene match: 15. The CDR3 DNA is TGTGCCAGCAGTGTCCTGGCGGGAGGCTTTAATAAATACGAGCAGTACGTC. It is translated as CASSVLAGGFNKYEQYV.

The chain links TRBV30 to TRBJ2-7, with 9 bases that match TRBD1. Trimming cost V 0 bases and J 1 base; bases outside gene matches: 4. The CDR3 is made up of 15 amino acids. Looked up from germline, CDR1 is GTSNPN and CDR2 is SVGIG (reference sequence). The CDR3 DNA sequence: TGTGCCTGGAGTGTAGGGACAGGGACGTCCTACGAGCAGTACTTC. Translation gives CAWSVGTGTSYEQYF.

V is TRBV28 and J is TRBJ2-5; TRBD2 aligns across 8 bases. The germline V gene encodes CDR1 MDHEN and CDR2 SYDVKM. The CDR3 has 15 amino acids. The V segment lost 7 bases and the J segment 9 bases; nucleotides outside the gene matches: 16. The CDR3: CASISSERGWGAQYF. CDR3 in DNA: TGTGCCAGCATCTCCTCGGAGCGGGGGTGGGGAGCCCAGTACTTC.

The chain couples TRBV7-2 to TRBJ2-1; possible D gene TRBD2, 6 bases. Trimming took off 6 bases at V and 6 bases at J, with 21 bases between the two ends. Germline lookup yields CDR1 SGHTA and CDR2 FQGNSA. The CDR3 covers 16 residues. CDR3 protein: CASSSDGRNFANEQFF. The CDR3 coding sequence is TGTGCCAGCAGTTCCGATGGGAGGAATTTCGCCAATGAGCAGTTCTTC.

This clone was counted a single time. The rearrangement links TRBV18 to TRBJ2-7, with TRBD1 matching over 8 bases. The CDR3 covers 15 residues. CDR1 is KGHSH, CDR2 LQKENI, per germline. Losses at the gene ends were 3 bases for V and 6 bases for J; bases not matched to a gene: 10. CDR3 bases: TGTGCCAGCTCACCCCTGCAGGGGGCAAGTTTCGAGCAGTACTTC. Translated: CASSPLQGASFEQYF.

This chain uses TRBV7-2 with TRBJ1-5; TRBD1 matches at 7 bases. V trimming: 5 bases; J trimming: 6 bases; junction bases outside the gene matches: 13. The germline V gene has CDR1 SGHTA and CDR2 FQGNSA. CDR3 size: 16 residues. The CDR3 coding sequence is TGTGCCAGCAGCGCCCGGGGCGGGCAGGGGGGTCAGCCCCAGCATTTT. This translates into CASSARGGQGGQPQHF.

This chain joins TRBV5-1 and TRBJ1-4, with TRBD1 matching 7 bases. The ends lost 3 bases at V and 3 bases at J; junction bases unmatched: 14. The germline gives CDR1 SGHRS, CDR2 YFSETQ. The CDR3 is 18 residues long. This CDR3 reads CASSSTGYSGTSNEKLFF. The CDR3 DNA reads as TGCGCCAGCAGCTCGACAGGGTACAGTGGGACATCTAATGAAAAACTGTTTTTT.

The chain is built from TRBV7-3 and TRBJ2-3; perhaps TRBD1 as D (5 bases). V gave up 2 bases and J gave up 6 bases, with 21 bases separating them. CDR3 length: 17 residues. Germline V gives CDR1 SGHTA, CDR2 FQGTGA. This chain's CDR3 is CASSLGKGLLGRDTQYF. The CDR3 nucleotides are TGTGCCAGCAGCTTAGGTAAGGGGCTACTGGGGCGGGATACGCAGTATTTT.

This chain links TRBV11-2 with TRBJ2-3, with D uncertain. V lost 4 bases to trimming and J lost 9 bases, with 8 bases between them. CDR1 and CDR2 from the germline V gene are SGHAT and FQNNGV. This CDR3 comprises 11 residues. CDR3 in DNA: TGTGCCAGCAGCTCCGCCCGGACGCAGTATTTT. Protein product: CASSSARTQYF. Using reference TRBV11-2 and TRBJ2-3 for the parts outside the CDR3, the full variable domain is EAGVAQSPRYKIIEKRQSVAFWCNPISGHATLYWYQQILGQGPKLLIQFQNNGVVDDSQLPKDRFSAERLKGVDSTLKIQPAKLEDSAVYLCASSSARTQYFGPGTRLTVL.

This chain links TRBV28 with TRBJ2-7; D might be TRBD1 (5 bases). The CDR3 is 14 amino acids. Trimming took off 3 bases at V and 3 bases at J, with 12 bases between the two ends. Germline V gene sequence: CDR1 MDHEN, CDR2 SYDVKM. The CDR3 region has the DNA TGTGCCAGCAGTTTTCTGGGGCCCCTCTACGAGCAGTACTTC. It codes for CASSFLGPLYEQYF.

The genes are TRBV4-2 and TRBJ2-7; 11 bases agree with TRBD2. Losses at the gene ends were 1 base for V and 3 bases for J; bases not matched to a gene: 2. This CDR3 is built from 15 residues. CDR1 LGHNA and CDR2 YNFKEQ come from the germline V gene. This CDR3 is CASSQGTSGYYEQYF. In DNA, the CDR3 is TGTGCCAGCAGCCAAGGGACTAGCGGGTACTACGAGCAGTACTTC.

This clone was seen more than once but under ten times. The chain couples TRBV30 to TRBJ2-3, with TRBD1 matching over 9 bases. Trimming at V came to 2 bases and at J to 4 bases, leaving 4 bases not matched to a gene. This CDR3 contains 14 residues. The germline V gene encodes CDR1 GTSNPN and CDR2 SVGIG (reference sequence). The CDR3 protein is CAWSRGQGPDTQYF. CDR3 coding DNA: TGTGCCTGGAGTAGGGGACAGGGACCAGATACGCAGTATTTT.

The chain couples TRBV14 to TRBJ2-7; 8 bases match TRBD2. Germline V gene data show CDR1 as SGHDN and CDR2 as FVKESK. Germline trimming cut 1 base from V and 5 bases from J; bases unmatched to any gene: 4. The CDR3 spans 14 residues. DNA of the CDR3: TGTGCCAGCAGCCAAGGAACTAGCGGTCACGAGCAGTACGTC. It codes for CASSQGTSGHEQYV.

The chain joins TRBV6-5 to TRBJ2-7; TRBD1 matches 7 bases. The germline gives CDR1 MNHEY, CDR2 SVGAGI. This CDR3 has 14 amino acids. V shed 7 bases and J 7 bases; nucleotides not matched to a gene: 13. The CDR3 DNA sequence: TGTGCCAGCATCCTACGGAAGGGGGCGCGAGAGCAGTACGTC. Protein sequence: CASILRKGAREQYV.

The CDR3 here is CASRKTGGASSDTQYF. CDR3 DNA: TGTGCCAGCAGGAAGACAGGGGGCGCGAGTTCAGATACGCAGTATTTT. V and J are TRBV27 and TRBJ2-3; 10 positions match TRBD1. Germline CDR1 and CDR2: MNHEY and SMNVEV (reference sequence). The CDR3 spans 16 residues. With V trimmed by 6 bases and J by 4 bases, 10 bases remained unmatched.

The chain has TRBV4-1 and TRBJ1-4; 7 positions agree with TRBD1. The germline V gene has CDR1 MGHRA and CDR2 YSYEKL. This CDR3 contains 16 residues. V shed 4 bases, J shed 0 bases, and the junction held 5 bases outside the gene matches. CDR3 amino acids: CASSLQDRATNEKLFF. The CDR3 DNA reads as TGCGCCAGCAGCCTCCAAGACAGGGCAACTAATGAAAAACTGTTTTTT.

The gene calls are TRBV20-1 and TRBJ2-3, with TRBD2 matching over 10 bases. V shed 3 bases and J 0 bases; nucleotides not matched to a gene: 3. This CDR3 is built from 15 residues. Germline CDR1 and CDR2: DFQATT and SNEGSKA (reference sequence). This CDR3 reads CSASKGLASTDTQYF. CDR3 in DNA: TGCAGTGCTAGTAAGGGACTAGCGAGCACAGATACGCAGTATTTT.

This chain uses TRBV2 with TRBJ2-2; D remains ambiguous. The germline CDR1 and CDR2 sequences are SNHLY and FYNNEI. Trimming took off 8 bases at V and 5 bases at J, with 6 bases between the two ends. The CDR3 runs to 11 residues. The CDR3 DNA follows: TGTGCCAGCCGCGCTACCGGGGAGCTGTTTTTT. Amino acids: CASRATGELFF.

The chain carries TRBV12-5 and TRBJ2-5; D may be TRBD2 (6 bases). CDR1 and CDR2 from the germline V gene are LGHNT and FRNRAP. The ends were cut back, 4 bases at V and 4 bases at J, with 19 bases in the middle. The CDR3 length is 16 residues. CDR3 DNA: TGTGCTAGTGGTTGGCTCGAGGGGCGGGGCGCAGAGACCCAGTACTTC. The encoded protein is CASGWLEGRGAETQYF.

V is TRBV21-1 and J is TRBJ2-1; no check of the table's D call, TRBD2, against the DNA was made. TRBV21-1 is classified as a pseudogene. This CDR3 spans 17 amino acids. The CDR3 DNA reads TGTGCCAGCAGCAAAGGGCGGACTAGCTCTTCCTACAATGAGCAGTTCTTC. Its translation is CASSKGRTSSSYNEQFF.

The CDR3 bases are TGCAGCGTTGGACAGGGGAAGACTGAAGCTTTCTTT. It specifies CSVGQGKTEAFF. The chain carries TRBV29-1 and TRBJ1-1; 8 bases line up with TRBD1. CDR3 length: 12 amino acids. Germline CDR1 and CDR2: SQVTM and ANQGSEA. V gave up 4 bases and J gave up 5 bases; unmatched junction bases: 3.

CDR3 coding DNA: TGCGCCAGCAGCTTCGGACAGGGTCGCTACAATGAGCAGTTCTTC. Translating it yields CASSFGQGRYNEQFF. The chain carries TRBV5-1 and TRBJ2-1, with 8 bases identical to TRBD1. The germline gives CDR1 SGHRS, CDR2 YFSETQ. The CDR3 contains 15 residues. V gave up 2 bases and J gave up 3 bases; unmatched junction bases: 4. Filled out from reference TRBV5-1 and TRBJ2-1, the complete variable domain reads KAGVTQTPRYLIKTRGQQVTLSCSPISGHRSVSWYQQTPGQGLQFLFEYFSETQRNKGNFPGRFSGRQFSNSRSEMNVSTLELGDSALYLCASSFGQGRYNEQFFGPGTRLTVL.

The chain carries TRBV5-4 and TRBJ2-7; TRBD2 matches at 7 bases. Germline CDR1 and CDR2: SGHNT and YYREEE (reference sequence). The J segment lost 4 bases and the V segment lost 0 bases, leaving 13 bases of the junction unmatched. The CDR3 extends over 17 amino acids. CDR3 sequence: CASSLGSGRAGFYEQYF. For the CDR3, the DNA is TGTGCCAGCAGCTTGGGATCAGGGAGAGCGGGATTTTACGAGCAGTACTTC.

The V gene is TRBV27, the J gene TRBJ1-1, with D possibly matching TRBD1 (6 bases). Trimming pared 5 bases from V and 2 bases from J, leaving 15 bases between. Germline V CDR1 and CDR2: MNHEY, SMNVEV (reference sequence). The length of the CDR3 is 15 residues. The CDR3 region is CASSLQGGINTEAFF. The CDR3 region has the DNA TGTGCCAGCAGTCTACAGGGAGGGATTAACACTGAAGCTTTCTTT.

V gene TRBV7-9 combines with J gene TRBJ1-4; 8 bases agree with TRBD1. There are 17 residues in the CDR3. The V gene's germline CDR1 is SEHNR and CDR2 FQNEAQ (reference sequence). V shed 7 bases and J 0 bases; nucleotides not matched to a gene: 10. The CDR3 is CASTRRTGLATNEKLFF. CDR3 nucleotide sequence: TGTGCCAGCACCCGGAGGACAGGGCTGGCAACTAATGAAAAACTGTTTTTT.